The rows below give T cell receptor beta chains drawn from one sample of a study of shared clonotypes between healthy human individuals. This table comes from immunoSEQ multiplex PCR, and its TCRdb copy is limited to in-frame clones, with some not included. Here the sample spans approximately 710,000 clones, around 90% being singletons. Sequencing was performed on memory CD8+ T cells from PBMCs. Receptors were obtained from a man between 18 and 35 years old in good health. Some clones in this sample may be carry-over from other donors' samples. Each CDR3 is given with its conserved first and last residue. A D gene is named only where the DNA matches it firmly. Not all rows give a size; the values are once, few, many and, for expanded clones, a class.

d_call j_call clone_size v_call cdr3_nt cdr3_aa
- TRBJ2-5 - TRBV2 TGTGCCTTCGGGGTTTCCCCAAGGGAGACCCAGTACTTC CAFGVSPRETQYF
- TRBJ2-7 - TRBV11-2 TGTGCCATAACGACAGGAGACTCCTACGAGCAGTACTTC CAITTGDSYEQYF
- TRBJ1-5 - TRBV7-8 TGTGCCAGCAGCCATCTAATGGCAGGTGATAGCAATCAGCCCCAGCATTTT CASSHLMAGDSNQPQHF
- TRBJ1-1 few TRBV4-2 TGTGCCAGCAGCCAGGACCTAAGGACTGAAGCTTTCTTT CASSQDLRTEAFF
- TRBJ2-7 - TRBV4-3 TGCGCCAGCAGCCAGCTTCTAGACCCCGGGGGAGAGCAGTACTTC CASSQLLDPGGEQYF
- TRBJ2-3 - TRBV27 TGTGCCAGCAGTTTAGGGTTTCCCCGGACGCCGACTAGTACGCAGTATTTT CASSLGFPRTPTSTQYF
- TRBJ1-1 once TRBV7-9 TGTGCCAGCAGCCCAGACATGTGGGTCACTGAAGCTTTCTTT CASSPDMWVTEAFF
- TRBJ2-1 - TRBV7-9 TGTGCCAGCAGCTTAGAATCGCGACTAGGGCAGTTCTTC CASSLESRLGQFF
TRBD2 TRBJ2-3 once TRBV11-3 TGTGCCAGCAGCTTAGGCCTAGCGGATTCTAGCACAGATACGCAGTATTTT CASSLGLADSSTDTQYF
TRBD2 TRBJ2-1 - TRBV5-8 TGTGCCAGCAGCTTAGTGGCGGGAGGGCCAATGAATGAGCAGTTCTTC CASSLVAGGPMNEQFF
- TRBJ2-6 - TRBV27 TGTGCCAGCAGTGGCTCCAGTGTCAGGGGACCCCTCTCTGGGGCCAACGTCCTGACTTTC CASSGSSVRGPLSGANVLTF
TRBD2 TRBJ2-3 - TRBV7-8 TGTGCCAGCAGCTTAGTGGGGGTAGCGGGCCTCTCTAGCACAGATACGCAGTATTTT CASSLVGVAGLSSTDTQYF
- TRBJ2-1 - TRBV30 TGTGCCTGGGGCCCTCCTCATAGTGAGCAGTTCTTC CAWGPPHSEQFF
TRBD1 TRBJ1-2 - TRBV11-2 TGTGCCAGCAGCATAGGGACAGACTTCTATGGCTACACCTTC CASSIGTDFYGYTF
- TRBJ2-7 - TRBV30 TGTGCCTGGTCCCCGCTCTTGTACGAGCAGTACTTC CAWSPLLYEQYF
TRBD2 TRBJ2-1 - TRBV7-9 TGTGCCAGCAGCGCGACTAGCGGGAGCTCCTACAATGAGCAGTTCTTC CASSATSGSSYNEQFF
- TRBJ2-2 - TRBV25-1 TGTGCCAGCAGTGGGGAAAGGACAGCGGGCGGGGAGCTGTTTTTT CASSGERTAGGELFF
- TRBJ1-2 - TRBV19 TGTGCCAGTAGATATCTATCCGGGACGGATGGCTACACCTTC CASRYLSGTDGYTF
- TRBJ1-4 once TRBV27 TGTGCCAGCAGTTTATTTAAACAGACTAATGAAAAACTGTTTTTT CASSLFKQTNEKLFF
TRBD1 TRBJ1-4 - TRBV2 TGTGCCAGCAGCCGTGGGGAGGACAGGGAAAGAATTAATGAAAAACTGTTTTTT CASSRGEDRERINEKLFF
TRBD2 TRBJ2-2 - TRBV11-2 TGTGCCAGCAGACTTGGCCGACTAGCGGACACCGGGGAGCTGTTTTTT CASRLGRLADTGELFF
TRBD2 TRBJ2-7 - TRBV27 TGTGCCAGCAGTACCCGAGGTAGCGGGGTTTACGAGCAGTACTTC CASSTRGSGVYEQYF
- TRBJ1-3 - TRBV28 TGTGCCAGCAGTTCTGTTCTTGGAAACACCATATATTTT CASSSVLGNTIYF
TRBD1 TRBJ1-5 few TRBV15 TGTGCCACCAGCAGAGATCTTGGACAGGGGGCGAGTCAGCCCCAGCATTTT CATSRDLGQGASQPQHF
- TRBJ2-7 - TRBV2 TGTGCCAGCAGTGTGGCAGGGCCTTACTCCTACGAGCAGTACTTC CASSVAGPYSYEQYF
- TRBJ2-7 - TRBV5-1 TGCGCCAGCAGCTTGCAGGGGCCTTCCTACGAGCAGTACTTC CASSLQGPSYEQYF
TRBD1 TRBJ2-7 - TRBV9 TGTGCCAGCAGCGGCAGGGACAGCTACGAGCAGTACTTC CASSGRDSYEQYF
- TRBJ1-2 - TRBV6-1 TGTGCCAGCAGTCAGGACAGCCCGGGGGGCTACACCTTC CASSQDSPGGYTF